The 3 T cell receptor beta chains reported below all come from one sample, sequenced in a study of tumor-infiltrating lymphocytes in localized non-small cell lung cancer. Some clones are missing from TCRdb's copy, which holds only in-frame ones; the method was immunoSEQ multiplex PCR. The sample holds some 12,000 clones, 78% seen once. Specimen: lung tumor tissue. The source is a human donor with non-small cell lung cancer.

The rearrangement links TRBV7-2 to TRBJ2-3; perhaps TRBD2 as D (6 bases). Germline loops: CDR1 SGHTA, CDR2 FQGNSA. V was shortened by 2 bases and J by 4 bases, with 13 bases between the two germline ends. The CDR3 loop spans 15 amino acids. CDR3 residues: CASSLTGRYADTQYF. The CDR3 DNA follows: TGTGCCAGCAGCTTAACCGGGAGATATGCAGATACGCAGTATTTT.

This clone was seen a handful of times. V gene TRBV7-9 combines with J gene TRBJ2-4; TRBD1 aligns across 7 bases. V lost 10 bases, J lost 9 bases, and 9 bases stayed unmatched. In germline, CDR1 is SEHNR, CDR2 FQNEAQ (reference sequence). CDR3 length: 12 amino acids. The CDR3 protein is CATRQGRVIQYF. CDR3 bases: TGTGCCACTCGACAGGGACGGGTCATTCAGTACTTC.

CDR3 sequence: CASSKGKGGSDYNEQFF. CDR3 DNA sequence: TGTGCCAGCAGCAAAGGGAAGGGCGGGAGCGACTACAATGAGCAGTTCTTC. This chain joins TRBV21-1 and TRBJ2-1; TRBD2, the table's D call, was not compared with the DNA. TRBV21-1 is assigned pseudogene status. The CDR3 spans 17 residues.